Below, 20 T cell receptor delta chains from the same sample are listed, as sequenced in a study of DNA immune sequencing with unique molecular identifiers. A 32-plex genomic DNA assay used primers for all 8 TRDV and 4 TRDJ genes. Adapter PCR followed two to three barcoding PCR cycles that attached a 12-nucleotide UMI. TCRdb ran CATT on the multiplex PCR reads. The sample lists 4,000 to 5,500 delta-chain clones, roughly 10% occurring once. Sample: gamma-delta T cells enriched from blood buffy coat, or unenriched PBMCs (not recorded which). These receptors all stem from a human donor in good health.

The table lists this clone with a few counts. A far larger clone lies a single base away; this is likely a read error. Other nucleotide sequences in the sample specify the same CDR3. The CDR3: CACDSLLGAPNTDKLIF. Written as DNA, the CDR3 is TGTGCCTGTGACTCCCTCCTGGGGGCTCCCAACACCGATAAACTCATCTTC. The rearrangement uses TRDV2 and TRDJ1; the match to TRDD3 covers 7 bases. Germline V lookup: CDR1 GEAIGNYY, CDR2 EKD. This CDR3 has 17 residues.

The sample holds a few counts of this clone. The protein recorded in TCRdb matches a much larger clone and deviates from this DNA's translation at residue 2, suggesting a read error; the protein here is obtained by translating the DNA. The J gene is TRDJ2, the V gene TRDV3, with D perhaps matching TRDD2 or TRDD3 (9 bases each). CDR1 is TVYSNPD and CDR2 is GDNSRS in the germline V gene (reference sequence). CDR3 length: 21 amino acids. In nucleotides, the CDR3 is TGTTCCTTTAGCCTTCCTACGTCTCTCTGGGGGATTCCTTTTTTGACAGCACAACTCTTCTTT. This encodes CSFSLPTSLWGIPFLTAQLFF.

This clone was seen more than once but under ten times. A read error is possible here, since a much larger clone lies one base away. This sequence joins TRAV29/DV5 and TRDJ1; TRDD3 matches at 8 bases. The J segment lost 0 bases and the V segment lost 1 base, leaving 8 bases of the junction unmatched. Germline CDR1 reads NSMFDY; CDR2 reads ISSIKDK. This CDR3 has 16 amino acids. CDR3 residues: CAASLDWGEYTDKLIF. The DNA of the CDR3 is TGTGCAGCAAGCTTAGACTGGGGGGAGTACACCGATAAACTCATCTTT. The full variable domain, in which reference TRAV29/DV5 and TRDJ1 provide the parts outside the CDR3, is DQQVKQNSPSLSVQEGRISILNCDYTNSMFDYFLWYKKYPAEGPTFLISISSIKDKNEDGRFTVFLNKSAKHLSLHIVPSQPGDSAVYFCAASLDWGEYTDKLIFGKGTRVTVEP.

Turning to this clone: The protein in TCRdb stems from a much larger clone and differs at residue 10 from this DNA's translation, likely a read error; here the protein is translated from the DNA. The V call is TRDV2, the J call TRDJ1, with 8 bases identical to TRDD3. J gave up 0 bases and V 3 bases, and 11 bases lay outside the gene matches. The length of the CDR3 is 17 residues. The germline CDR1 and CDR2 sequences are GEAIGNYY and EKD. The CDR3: CACDAVGDGTYTDKLIF. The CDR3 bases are TGTGCCTGTGACGCGGTGGGGGATGGCACGTACACCGATAAACTCATCTTT.

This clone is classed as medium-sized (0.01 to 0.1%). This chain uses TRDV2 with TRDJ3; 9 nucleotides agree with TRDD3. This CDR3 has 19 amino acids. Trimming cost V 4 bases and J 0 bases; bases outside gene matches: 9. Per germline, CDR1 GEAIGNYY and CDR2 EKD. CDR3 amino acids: CACDDTGGRSSWDTRQMFF. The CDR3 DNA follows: TGTGCCTGTGATGATACTGGGGGACGTAGCTCCTGGGACACCCGACAGATGTTTTTC.

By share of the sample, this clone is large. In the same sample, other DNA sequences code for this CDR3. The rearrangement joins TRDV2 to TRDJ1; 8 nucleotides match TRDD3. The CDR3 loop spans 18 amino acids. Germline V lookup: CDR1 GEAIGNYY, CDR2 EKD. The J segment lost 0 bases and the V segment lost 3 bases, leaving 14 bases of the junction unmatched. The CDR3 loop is CACDPVLGGPPYTDKLIF. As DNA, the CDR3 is TGTGCCTGTGACCCTGTACTGGGGGGCCCCCCGTACACCGATAAACTCATCTTT.

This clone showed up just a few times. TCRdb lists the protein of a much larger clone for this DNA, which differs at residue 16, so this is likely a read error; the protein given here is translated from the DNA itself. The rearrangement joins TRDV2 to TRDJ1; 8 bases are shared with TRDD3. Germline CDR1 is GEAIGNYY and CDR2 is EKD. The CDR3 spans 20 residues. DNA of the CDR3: TGTGCCTGTGACACCCTGAGGGTTTCTGGGGGACACGAGTACACCGAAAAACTCATCTTT. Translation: CACDTLRVSGGHEYTEKLIF.

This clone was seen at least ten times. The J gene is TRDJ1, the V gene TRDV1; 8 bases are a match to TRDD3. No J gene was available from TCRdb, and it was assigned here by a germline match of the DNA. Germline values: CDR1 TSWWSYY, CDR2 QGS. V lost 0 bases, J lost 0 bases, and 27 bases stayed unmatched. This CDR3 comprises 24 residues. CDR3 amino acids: CALGELPWRWWDTVGGPYTDKLIF. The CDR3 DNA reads TGTGCTCTTGGGGAACTCCCCTGGCGCTGGTGGGATACGGTCGGCGGACCGTACACCGATAAACTCATCTTT.

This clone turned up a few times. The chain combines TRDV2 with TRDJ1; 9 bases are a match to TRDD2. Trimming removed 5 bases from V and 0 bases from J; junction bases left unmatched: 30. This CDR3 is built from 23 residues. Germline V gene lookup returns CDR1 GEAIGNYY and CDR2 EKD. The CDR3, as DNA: TGTGCCTGTGTGCACGAACGGCCTTCCTACGTACTGGGATGGGAGGCGTACACCGATAAACTCATCTTT. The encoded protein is CACVHERPSYVLGWEAYTDKLIF.

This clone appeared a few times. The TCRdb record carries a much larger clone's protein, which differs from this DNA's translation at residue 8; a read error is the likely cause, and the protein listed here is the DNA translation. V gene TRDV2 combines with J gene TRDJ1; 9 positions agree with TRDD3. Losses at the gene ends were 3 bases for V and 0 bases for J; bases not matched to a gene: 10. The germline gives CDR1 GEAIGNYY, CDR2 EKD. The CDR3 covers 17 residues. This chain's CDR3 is CACDSLGDGTYTDKLIF. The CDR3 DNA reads TGTGCCTGTGACTCGCTGGGGGATGGGACGTACACCGATAAACTCATCTTT.

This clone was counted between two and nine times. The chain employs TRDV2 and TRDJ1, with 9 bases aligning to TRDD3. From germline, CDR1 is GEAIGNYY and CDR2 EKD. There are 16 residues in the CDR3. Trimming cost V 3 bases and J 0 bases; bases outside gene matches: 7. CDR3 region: CACDGLGDQYTDKLIF. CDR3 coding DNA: TGTGCCTGTGACGGACTGGGGGACCAGTACACCGATAAACTCATCTTT.

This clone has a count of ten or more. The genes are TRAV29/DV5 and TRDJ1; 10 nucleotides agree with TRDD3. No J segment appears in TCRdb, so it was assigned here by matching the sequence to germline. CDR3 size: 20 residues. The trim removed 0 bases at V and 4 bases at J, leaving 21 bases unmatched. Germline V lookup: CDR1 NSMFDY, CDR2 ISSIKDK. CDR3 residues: CAASGRVTAGFGGYIDKLIF. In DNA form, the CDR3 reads TGTGCAGCAAGCGGGCGTGTTACTGCGGGATTTGGGGGATACATCGATAAACTCATCTTT. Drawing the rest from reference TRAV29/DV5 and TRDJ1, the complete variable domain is DQQVKQNSPSLSVQEGRISILNCDYTNSMFDYFLWYKKYPAEGPTFLISISSIKDKNEDGRFTVFLNKSAKHLSLHIVPSQPGDSAVYFCAASGRVTAGFGGYIDKLIFGKGTRVTVEP.

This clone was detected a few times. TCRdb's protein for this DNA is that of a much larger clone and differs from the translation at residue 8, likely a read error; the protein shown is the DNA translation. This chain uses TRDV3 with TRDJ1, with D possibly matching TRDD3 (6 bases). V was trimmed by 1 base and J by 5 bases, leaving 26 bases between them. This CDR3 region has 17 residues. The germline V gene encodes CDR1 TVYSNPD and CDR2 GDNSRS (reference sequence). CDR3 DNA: TGTGCCTTTAAGTCATTTGGGGGCGGATTGGGGCTGGATAAACTCATCTTT. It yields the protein CAFKSFGGGLGLDKLIF.

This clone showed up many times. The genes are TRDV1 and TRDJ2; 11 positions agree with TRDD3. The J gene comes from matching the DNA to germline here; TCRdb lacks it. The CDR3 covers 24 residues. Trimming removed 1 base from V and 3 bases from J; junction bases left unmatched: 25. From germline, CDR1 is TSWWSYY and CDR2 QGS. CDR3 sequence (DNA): TGTGCTCTTGGGGAACCCTCCATAGGCAAGTGGGGGATACGCGGTTCCCTTGTGACAGCACAACTCTTCTTT. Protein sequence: CALGEPSIGKWGIRGSLVTAQLFF.

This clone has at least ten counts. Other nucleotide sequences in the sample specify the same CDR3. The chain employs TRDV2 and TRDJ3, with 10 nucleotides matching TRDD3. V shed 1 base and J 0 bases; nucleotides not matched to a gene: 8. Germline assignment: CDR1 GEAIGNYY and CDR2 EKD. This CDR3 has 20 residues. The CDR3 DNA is TGTGCCTGTGACACGAGTACTGGGGGATTCAGCTCCTGGGACACCCGACAGATGTTTTTC. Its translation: CACDTSTGGFSSWDTRQMFF.

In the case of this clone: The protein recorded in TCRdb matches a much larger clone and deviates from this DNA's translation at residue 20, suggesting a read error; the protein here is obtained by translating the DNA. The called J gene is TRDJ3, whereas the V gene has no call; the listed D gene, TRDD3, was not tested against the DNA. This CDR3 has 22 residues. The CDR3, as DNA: TGTGCCTGTGACCCAACCGGGGTTGGGGGACCCGAGAGCTCCTGGGACACCCGACAGGTGTTTTTC. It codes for CACDPTGVGGPESSWDTRQVFF.

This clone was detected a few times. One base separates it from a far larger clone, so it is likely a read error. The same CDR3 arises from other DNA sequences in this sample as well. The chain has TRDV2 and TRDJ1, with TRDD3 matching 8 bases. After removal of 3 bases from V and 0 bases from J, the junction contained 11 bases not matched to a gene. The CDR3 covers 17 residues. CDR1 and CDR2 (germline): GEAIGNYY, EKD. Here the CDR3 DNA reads TGTGCCTGTGACCCGGCTGGGGGACCCCGATACACCGATAAACTCATCTTT. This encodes CACDPAGGPRYTDKLIF.

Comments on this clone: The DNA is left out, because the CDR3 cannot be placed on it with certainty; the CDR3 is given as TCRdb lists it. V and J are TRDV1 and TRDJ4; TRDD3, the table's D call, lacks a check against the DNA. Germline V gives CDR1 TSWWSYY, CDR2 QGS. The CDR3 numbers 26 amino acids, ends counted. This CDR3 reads CALGEKVLLGGYRTARPLIFARPLIF.

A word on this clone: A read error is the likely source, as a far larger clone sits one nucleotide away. This CDR3 is CAYRRPGLRIYWGILRDTVKLIF. The DNA for the CDR3 is TGTGCTTATAGGAGACCGGGCCTTCGAATTTACTGGGGGATACTTAGGGACACCGTTAAACTCATCTTT. The V and J genes are TRAV38-2/DV8 and TRDJ1; 12 bases line up with TRDD3. Per germline, CDR1 TSESDYY and CDR2 QEAYKQQN. CDR3 length: 23 residues.

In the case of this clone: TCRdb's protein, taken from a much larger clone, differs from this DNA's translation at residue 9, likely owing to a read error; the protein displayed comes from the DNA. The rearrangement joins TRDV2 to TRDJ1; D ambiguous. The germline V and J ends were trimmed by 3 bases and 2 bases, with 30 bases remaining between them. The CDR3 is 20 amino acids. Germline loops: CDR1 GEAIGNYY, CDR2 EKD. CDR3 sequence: CACDPVTLQEPSVRTDKLIF. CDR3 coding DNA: TGTGCCTGTGACCCGGTTACTCTGCAGGAGCCCTCCGTGAGGACCGATAAACTCATCTTT.